This record concerns one TCR beta chain sequence. Antigen specificity is unknown. This is likely a read error, given that the CDR3 carries no conserved phenylalanine or tryptophan at its end. Excluded were patients with other autoimmune diseases, uncontrolled infections, pregnancy or lactation. Physicians reached a diagnosis by relying on clinical symptoms, serum thyroxine, TRAb, thyroid ultrasound and orbital computed tomography. The data belong to a study of Graves' ophthalmopathy and Graves' hyperthyroidism. The sequenced template was RNA, covering the TCR beta CDR3 region. The authors performed first-round RT-PCR with HTBI primers and then a second-round multiplex PCR. TCRdb analysed the multiplex PCR reads with MiXCR anew, one entry per CDR3 protein. The repertoire includes approximately 1.2 million distinct CDR3 sequences, 36% of them detected once, and around 10% sits in the top ten. Overall study findings and caveats: Blood also carried most expanded thyroid clonotypes exceeding 0.001 frequency. At 70.59% sensitivity and approximately 72% specificity, the model predicted progression of the ophthalmopathy.

Germline CDR1 and CDR2: SGDLS and YYNGEE. The CDR3 totals 14 residues. V shed 7 bases and J shed 1 base, with 14 bases lying between them. The sequence came from an adult man with Graves' hyperthyroidism. The sequenced sample was peripheral blood or thyroid tissue (not recorded which). The V and J genes are TRBV9 and TRBJ1-1; D remains unclear. The CDR3 spells CASGLVWGNTEAFL. CDR3 DNA: TGTGCCAGCGGCTTAGTTTGGGGGAACACTGAAGCTTTCCTT.